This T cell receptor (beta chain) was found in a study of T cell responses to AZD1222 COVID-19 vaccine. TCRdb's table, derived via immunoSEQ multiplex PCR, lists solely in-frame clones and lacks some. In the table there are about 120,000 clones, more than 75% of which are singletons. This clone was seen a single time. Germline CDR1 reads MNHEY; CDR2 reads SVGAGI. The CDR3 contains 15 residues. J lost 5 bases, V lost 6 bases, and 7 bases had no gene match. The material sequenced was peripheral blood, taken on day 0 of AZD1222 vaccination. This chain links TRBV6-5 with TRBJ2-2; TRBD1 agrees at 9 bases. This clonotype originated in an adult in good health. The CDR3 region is CASRAQGASTGELFF. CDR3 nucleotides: TGTGCCAGCAGGGCACAGGGGGCGAGTACCGGGGAGCTGTTTTTT.